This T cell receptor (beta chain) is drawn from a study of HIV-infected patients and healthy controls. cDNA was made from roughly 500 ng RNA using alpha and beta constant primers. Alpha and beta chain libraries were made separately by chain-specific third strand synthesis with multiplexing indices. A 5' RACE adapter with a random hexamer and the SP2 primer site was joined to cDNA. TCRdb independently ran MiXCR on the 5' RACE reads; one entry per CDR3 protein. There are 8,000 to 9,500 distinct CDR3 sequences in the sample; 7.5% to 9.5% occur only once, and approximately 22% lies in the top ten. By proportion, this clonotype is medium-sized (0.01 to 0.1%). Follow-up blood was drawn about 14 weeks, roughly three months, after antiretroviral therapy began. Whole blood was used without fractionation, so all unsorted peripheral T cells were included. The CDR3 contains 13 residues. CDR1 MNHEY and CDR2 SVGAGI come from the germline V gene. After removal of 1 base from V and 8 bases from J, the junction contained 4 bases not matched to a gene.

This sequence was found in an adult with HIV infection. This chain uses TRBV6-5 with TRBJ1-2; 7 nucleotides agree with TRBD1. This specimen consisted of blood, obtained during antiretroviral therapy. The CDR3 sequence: CASSYLTGYGYTF. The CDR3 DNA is TGTGCCAGCAGTTACTTGACAGGGTACGGCTACACCTTC.